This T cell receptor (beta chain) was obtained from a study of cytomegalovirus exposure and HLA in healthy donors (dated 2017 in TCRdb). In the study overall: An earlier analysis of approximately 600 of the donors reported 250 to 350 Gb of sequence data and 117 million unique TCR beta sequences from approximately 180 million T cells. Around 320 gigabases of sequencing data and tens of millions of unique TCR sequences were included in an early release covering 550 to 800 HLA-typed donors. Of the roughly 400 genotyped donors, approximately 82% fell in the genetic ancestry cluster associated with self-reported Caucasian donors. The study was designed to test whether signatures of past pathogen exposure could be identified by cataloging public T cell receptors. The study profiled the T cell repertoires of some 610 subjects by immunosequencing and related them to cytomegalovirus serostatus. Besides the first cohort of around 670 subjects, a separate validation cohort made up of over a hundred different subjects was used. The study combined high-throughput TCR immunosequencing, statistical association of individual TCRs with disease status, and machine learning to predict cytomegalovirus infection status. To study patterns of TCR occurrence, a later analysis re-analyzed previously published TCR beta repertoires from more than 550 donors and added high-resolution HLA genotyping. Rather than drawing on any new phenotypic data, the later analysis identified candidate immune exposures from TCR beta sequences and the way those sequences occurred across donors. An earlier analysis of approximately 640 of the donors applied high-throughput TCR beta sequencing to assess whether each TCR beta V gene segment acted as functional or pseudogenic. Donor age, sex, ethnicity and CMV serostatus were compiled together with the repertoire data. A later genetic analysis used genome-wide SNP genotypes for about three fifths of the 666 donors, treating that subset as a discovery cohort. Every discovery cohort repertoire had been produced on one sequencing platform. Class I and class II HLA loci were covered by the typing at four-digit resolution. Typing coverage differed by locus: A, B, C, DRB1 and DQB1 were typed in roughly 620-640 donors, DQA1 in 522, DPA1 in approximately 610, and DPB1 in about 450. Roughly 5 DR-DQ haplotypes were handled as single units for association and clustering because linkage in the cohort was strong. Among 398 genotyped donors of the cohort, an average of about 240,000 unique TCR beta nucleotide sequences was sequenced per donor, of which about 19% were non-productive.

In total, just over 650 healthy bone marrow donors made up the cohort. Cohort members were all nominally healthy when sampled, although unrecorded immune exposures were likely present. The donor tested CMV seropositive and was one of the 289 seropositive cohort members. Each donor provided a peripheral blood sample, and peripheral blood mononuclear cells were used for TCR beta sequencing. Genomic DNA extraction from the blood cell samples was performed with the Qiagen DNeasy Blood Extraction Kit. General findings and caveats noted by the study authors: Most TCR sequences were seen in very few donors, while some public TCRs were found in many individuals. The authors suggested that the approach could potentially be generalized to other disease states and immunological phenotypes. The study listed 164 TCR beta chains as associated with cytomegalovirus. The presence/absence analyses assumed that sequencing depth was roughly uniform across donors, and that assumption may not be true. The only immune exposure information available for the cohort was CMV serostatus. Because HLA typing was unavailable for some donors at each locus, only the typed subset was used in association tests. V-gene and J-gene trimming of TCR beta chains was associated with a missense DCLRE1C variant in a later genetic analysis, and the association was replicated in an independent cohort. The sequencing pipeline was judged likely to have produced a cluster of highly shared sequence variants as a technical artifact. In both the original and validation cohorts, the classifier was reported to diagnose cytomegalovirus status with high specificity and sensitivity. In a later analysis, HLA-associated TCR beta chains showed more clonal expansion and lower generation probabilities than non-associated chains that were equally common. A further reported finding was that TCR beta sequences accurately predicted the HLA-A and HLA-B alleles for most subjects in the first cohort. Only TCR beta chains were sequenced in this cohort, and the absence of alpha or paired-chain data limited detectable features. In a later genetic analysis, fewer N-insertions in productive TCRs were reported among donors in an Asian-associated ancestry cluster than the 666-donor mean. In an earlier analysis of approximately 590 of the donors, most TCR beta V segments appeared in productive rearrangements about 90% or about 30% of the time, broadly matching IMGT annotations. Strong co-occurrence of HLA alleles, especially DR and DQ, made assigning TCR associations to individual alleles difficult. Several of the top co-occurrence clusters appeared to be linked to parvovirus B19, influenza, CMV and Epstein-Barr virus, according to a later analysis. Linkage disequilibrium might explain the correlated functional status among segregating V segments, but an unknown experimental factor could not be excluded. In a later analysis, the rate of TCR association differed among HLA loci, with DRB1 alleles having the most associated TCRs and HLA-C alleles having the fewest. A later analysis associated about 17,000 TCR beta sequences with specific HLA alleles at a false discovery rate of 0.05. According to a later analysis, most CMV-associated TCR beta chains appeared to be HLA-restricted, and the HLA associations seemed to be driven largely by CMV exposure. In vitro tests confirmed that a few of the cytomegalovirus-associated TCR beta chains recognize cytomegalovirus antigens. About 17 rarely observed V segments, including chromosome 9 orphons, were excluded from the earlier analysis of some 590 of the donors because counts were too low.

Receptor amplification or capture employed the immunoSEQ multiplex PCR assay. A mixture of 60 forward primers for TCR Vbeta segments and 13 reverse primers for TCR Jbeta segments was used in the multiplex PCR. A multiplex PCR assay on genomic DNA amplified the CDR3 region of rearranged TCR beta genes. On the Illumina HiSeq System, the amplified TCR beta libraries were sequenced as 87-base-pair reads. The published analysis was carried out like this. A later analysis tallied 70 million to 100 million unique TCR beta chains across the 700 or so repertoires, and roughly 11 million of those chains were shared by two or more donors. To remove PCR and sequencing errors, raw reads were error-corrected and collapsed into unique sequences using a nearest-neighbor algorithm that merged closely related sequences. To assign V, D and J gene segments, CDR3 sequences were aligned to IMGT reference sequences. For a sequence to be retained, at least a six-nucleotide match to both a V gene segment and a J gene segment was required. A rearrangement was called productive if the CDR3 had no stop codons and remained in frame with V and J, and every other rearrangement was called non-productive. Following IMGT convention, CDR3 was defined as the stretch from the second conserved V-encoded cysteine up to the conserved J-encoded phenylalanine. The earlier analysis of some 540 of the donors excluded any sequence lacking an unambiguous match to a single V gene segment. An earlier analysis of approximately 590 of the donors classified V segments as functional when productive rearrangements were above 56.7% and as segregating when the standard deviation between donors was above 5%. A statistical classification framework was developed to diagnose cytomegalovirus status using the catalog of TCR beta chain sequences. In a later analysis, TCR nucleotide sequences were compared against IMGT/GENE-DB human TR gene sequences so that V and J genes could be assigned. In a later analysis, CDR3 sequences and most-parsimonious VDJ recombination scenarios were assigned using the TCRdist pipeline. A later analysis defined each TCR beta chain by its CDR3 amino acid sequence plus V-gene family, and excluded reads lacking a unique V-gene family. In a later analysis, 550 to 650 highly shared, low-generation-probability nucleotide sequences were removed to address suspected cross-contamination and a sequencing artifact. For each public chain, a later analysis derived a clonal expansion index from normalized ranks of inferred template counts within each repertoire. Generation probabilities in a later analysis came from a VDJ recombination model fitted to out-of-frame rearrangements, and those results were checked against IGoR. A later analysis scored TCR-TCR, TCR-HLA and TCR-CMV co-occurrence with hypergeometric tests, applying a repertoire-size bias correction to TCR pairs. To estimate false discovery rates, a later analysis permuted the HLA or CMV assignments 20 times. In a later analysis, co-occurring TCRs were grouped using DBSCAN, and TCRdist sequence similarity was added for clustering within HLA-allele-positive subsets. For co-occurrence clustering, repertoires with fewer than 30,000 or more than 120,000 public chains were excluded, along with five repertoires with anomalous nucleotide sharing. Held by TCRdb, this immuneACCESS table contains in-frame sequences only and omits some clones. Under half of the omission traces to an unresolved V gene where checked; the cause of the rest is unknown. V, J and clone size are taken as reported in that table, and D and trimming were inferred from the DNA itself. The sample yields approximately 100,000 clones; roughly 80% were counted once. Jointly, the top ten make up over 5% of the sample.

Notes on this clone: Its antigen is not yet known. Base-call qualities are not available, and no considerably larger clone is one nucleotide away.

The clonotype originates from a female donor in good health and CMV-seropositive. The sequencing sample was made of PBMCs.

The CDR3 loop reads CASTQTGASYGYTF. DNA sequence: TGTGCCAGCACCCAGACAGGGGCCAGCTATGGCTACACCTTC. The chain uses TRBV5-5 and TRBJ1-2, and 8 junctional nucleotides match TRBD1. According to the germline V gene (reference sequence), CDR1 reads SGHKS and CDR2 reads YYEKEE. Its CDR3 holds 14 amino acids, cysteine through phenylalanine. CDR3 DNA is the only sequence kept; it has 42 bases, read in frame from the first base. Germline trimming: 6 bases from V, 4 bases from J; junction bases outside gene matches: 8. Where the CDR3 stops, the reference TRBV5-5 and TRBJ1-2 genes take over; the full variable domain is DAGVTQSPTHLIKTRGQQVTLRCSPISGHKSVSWYQQVLGQGPQFIFQYYEKEERGRGNFPDRFSARQFPNYSSELNVNALLLGDSALYLCASTQTGASYGYTFGSGTRLTVV.